The source of this T cell receptor beta chain is a study of blood T cell repertoires in COVID-19. Study at large: The United States, Italy and Spain provided the acute and convalescent COVID-19 samples. From T cells, B-cell-depleted T cells, or PBMCs came the material, which was cDNA or gDNA.

In this sample, this clone turned up once. This CDR3 is built from 14 residues. The germline V gene encodes CDR1 MNHEY and CDR2 SMNVEV (reference sequence). The V and J ends lost 6 bases and 0 bases respectively, with 9 bases between them. Original data processing: Reference gene primer amplification gave nucleated cell count estimates. The protocol was immunoSEQ multiplex PCR, while the TCRdb copy is restricted to in-frame clones and leaves out a portion. The V and J calls and clone size were taken over from that table, and D and trimming were inferred from the DNA. The top ten clones hold 1.5% to 2% of a sample with over 200,000 clones, less than 90% of them seen once.

This sequence joins TRBV27 and TRBJ1-3, with D hard to call. The sequence was collected from a man aged 35 to 55 with active or convalescent COVID-19. Material for sequencing was peripheral blood. CDR3 nucleotides: TGTGCCAGCAGAGAAGGGAGCTCTGGAAACACCATATATTTT. This encodes CASREGSSGNTIYF.